This T cell receptor beta chain is from a study of regulatory T cells in long-lasting Graves disease. HTBI primers from iRepertoire and Arm-PCR of CDR3 regions yielded the TCR beta libraries. TCRdb used MiXCR to reprocess the multiplex PCR reads, holding one entry per CDR3 protein. Of roughly 420,000 distinct CDR3 sequences listed, roughly 15% are singletons. Study-wide results and caveats: The TCR repertoire of persistent Graves' patients was less diverse than that of newly diagnosed ones.

This sample's time point: newly diagnosed GD, antithyroid drugs for less than 3 months. The TCR library was made from RNA that had been extracted from PBMCs in TRIzol. Concerning this clonotype: Its matching antigen is unknown.

Germline V CDR1 and CDR2: SGHRS, YFSETQ. This CDR3 spans 16 amino acids. Trimming stripped 0 bases from V and 5 bases from J, with 15 bases between. The sample was also reused in another study, on T cells in Graves' hyperthyroidism and ophthalmopathy. That paper notes: Onset of ophthalmopathy came a median roughly 6 months after the model predicted it.

The V call is TRBV5-1, the J call TRBJ2-1; D possibly corresponds to TRBD1 (6 bases). Here the sequenced sample was peripheral blood mononuclear cells (PBMCs), taken at new diagnosis, from a patient treated with antithyroid drugs. The TCR was taken from a woman in her late teens or twenties with Graves disease. CDR3 sequence reads: CASSLGVRGMNNEQFF. The CDR3 nucleotides read TGCGCCAGCAGCTTGGGCGTCAGGGGTATGAACAATGAGCAGTTCTTC.